These 30 T cell receptor beta chains came from one sample sequenced in a study of TIL therapy for anti-PD-1-resistant metastatic lung cancer. Regarding time point: pre-treatment sample, taken before nivolumab and TIL therapy. Sequencing used immunoSEQ v3. TCRdb's copy holds only in-frame clones and misses some; the assay was immunoSEQ multiplex PCR. In the table there are under 20,000 clones, nearly 80% of which are singletons. Sequenced here: blood, sampled at baseline. The receptors were sampled from a person between 25 and 79 years old with non-small cell lung cancer.

This chain connects TRBV11-1 to TRBJ2-5; 7 bases line up with TRBD2. There are 15 residues in the CDR3. Germline V CDR1 and CDR2: SGHAT, FQDESV (reference sequence). The trim removed 4 bases at V and 1 base at J, leaving 6 bases unmatched. CDR3 loop: CASSSPPSGQETQYF. CDR3 in DNA: TGTGCCAGCAGCTCCCCCCCTAGCGGCCAAGAGACCCAGTACTTC.

The genes are TRBV18 and TRBJ1-1; D not certain. CDR3 length equals 16 residues. V lost 3 bases to trimming and J lost 1 base, with 15 bases between them. Germline CDR1 KGHSH, CDR2 LQKENI. As DNA, the CDR3 is TGTGCCAGCTCACCCCAAGAGAGCGTGTCGAACACTGAAGCTTTCTTT. It yields the protein CASSPQESVSNTEAFF. The variable domain in full, completed from reference TRBV18 and TRBJ1-1, reads NAGVMQNPRHLVRRRGQEARLRCSPMKGHSHVYWYRQLPEEGLKFMVYLQKENIIDESGMPKERFSAEFPKEGPSILRIQQVVRGDSAAYFCASSPQESVSNTEAFFGQGTRLTVV.

This chain links TRBV28 with TRBJ1-5, with 7 bases matching TRBD1. J was trimmed by 0 bases and V by 0 bases; bases with no gene match: 11. The CDR3 consists of 19 residues. Germline CDR1 and CDR2: MDHEN and SYDVKM. Here the CDR3 reads CASSLWPLSRQGSNQPQHF. CDR3 in DNA: TGTGCCAGCAGTTTATGGCCCCTATCTAGACAGGGTAGCAATCAGCCCCAGCATTTT.

The J gene is TRBJ1-4, the V gene TRBV7-6, with a tentative D call TRBD1 (6 bases). V gave up 4 bases and J gave up 7 bases, with 16 bases separating them. CDR1 SGHVS and CDR2 FNYEAQ come from the germline V gene. The CDR3 consists of 15 residues. The CDR3 reads CASSSQGGGIEKLFF. In DNA form, the CDR3 reads TGTGCCAGCAGCTCCCAGGGAGGGGGAATTGAAAAACTGTTTTTT.

The chain is built from TRBV9 and TRBJ2-7; D is unresolved. The CDR3 is 13 residues long. Trimming removed 4 bases at V and 2 bases at J, with 10 bases between. CDR1 and CDR2 from the germline V gene are SGDLS and YYNGEE. For the CDR3, the DNA is TGTGCCAGCAGCCCCGGTGGGGCCTACGAGCAGTACTTC. Its translation: CASSPGGAYEQYF.

The rearrangement links TRBV24-1 to TRBJ2-7; D ambiguous. In germline, CDR1 is KGHDR, CDR2 SFDVKD. Trimming took 6 bases from V and 3 from J, leaving 14 bases between them. The CDR3 has 14 residues. CDR3: CATSSREHGYEQYF. Written as DNA, the CDR3 is TGTGCCACCAGTTCCCGTGAACACGGCTACGAGCAGTACTTC.

The rearrangement uses TRBV24-1 and TRBJ2-7; D remains ambiguous. Germline lookup yields CDR1 KGHDR and CDR2 SFDVKD. V lost 9 bases and J 2 bases, leaving 10 bases between the germline ends. There are 12 residues in the CDR3. CDR3 region: CATLPETYEQYF. DNA for the CDR3: TGTGCCACCCTGCCAGAGACCTACGAGCAGTACTTC.

This clone was detected only once. The chain recombines TRBV29-1 with TRBJ1-1, with D unclear. There are 11 residues in the CDR3. Trimming shortened V by 1 base and J by 6 bases, and 6 bases separated the two germline ends. The germline CDR1 and CDR2 sequences are SQVTM and ANQGSEA. CDR3 region: CSVEGRAEAFF. In nucleotides, the CDR3 is TGCAGCGTTGAAGGTAGGGCTGAAGCTTTCTTT.

The chain links TRBV19 to TRBJ2-7; D ambiguous. Germline V lookup: CDR1 LNHDA, CDR2 SQIVND (reference sequence). The CDR3 totals 13 residues. Trimming shortened V by 11 bases and J by 7 bases, and 21 bases separated the two germline ends. The DNA for the CDR3 is TGTGCCGGACGGACGACCAACCTAAGGGAGCAGTACTTC. The encoded protein is CAGRTTNLREQYF.

This clone was detected once. This chain uses TRBV28 with TRBJ1-1, with no clear D. The CDR3 covers 13 residues. Per the germline V gene, CDR1 is MDHEN and CDR2 is SYDVKM. V shed 8 bases and J shed 1 base, with 11 bases lying between them. Here the CDR3 reads CASLTSQNTEAFF. The CDR3, as DNA: TGTGCCAGCTTGACATCCCAGAACACTGAAGCTTTCTTT.

The chain links TRBV5-5 to TRBJ1-3; 9 bases match TRBD1. J was trimmed by 0 bases and V by 4 bases; bases with no gene match: 8. Per germline, CDR1 SGHKS and CDR2 YYEKEE (reference sequence). The length of the CDR3 is 17 residues. The CDR3 DNA sequence: TGTGCCAGCAGCCCTCTCGGGACAGGGAGCTCTGGAAACACCATATATTTT. Its translation is CASSPLGTGSSGNTIYF.

The rearrangement joins TRBV11-2 to TRBJ1-1; D remains unclear. The CDR3 is made up of 13 amino acids. V gave up 0 bases and J gave up 8 bases, with 10 bases separating them. The germline CDR1 and CDR2 sequences are SGHAT and FQNNGV. The DNA of the CDR3 is TGTGCCAGCAGCTTAGATCCCGGGAGGGAAGCTTTCTTT. It is translated as CASSLDPGREAFF. Together with reference TRBV11-2 and TRBJ1-1, the CDR3 gives the full variable domain: EAGVAQSPRYKIIEKRQSVAFWCNPISGHATLYWYQQILGQGPKLLIQFQNNGVVDDSQLPKDRFSAERLKGVDSTLKIQPAKLEDSAVYLCASSLDPGREAFFGQGTRLTVV.

The gene calls are TRBV18 and TRBJ2-7; no reliable D call. This CDR3 contains 15 residues. Germline CDR1 is KGHSH and CDR2 is LQKENI. Trimming pared 2 bases from V and 0 bases from J, leaving 11 bases between. In DNA form, the CDR3 reads TGTGCCAGCTCACCAGCCAGTCTGAGCTCCTACGAGCAGTACTTC. It encodes CASSPASLSSYEQYF.

Note on this clone: Within the sample, other DNA sequences also encode this same CDR3. The chain joins TRBV4-1 to TRBJ2-5, with unresolved D. Germline CDR1 reads MGHRA; CDR2 reads YSYEKL. The CDR3 contains 14 residues. The V and J ends lost 0 bases and 4 bases respectively, with 9 bases between them. The CDR3 spells CASSQDRRGETQYF. CDR3 nucleotide sequence: TGCGCCAGCAGCCAAGATCGGCGAGGAGAGACCCAGTACTTC.

The J gene is TRBJ1-2, the V gene TRBV3-1 (or the pseudogene TRBV3-2); TRBD1 matches at 12 bases. J gave up 0 bases and V 0 bases, and 11 bases lay outside the gene matches. Germline V gene data show CDR1 as LGHDT and CDR2 as YNNKEL (reference sequence). The length of the CDR3 is 20 residues. CDR3 amino acids: CASSQDIGGDRGPPNYGYTF. The CDR3 DNA reads TGTGCCAGCAGCCAAGATATAGGAGGGGACAGGGGGCCCCCTAACTATGGCTACACCTTC.

In this sample, this clone turned up a few times. The chain is built from TRBV5-6 and TRBJ1-1; no firm D call. Germline CDR1 is SGHDT and CDR2 is YYEEEE. The CDR3 loop spans 14 amino acids. Between the trimmed V and J ends, which lost 4 bases and 3 bases, there was a span of 13 bases. CDR3 amino acids: CASSRKTWDTEAFF. CDR3 coding DNA: TGTGCCAGCAGCCGAAAGACCTGGGACACTGAAGCTTTCTTT.

This clone was detected a few times. The chain is built from TRBV5-6 and TRBJ1-4; no clear D gene. Germline V CDR1 and CDR2: SGHDT, YYEEEE. The CDR3 sequence is 13 residues long. Trimming cost V 4 bases and J 4 bases, with 8 bases left between them. The CDR3 is CASSPAGNEKLFF. CDR3 nucleotides: TGTGCCAGCAGCCCGGCTGGTAATGAAAAACTGTTTTTT.

This clone appeared a single time. V is TRBV27 and J is TRBJ1-5; TRBD1 agrees at 10 bases. The CDR3 consists of 14 residues. CDR1 is MNHEY and CDR2 is SMNVEV in the germline V gene (reference sequence). J was trimmed by 6 bases and V by 6 bases; bases with no gene match: 5. CDR3 residues: CASSPDRGLQPQHF. Written as DNA, the CDR3 is TGTGCCAGCAGCCCAGACAGGGGGCTTCAGCCCCAGCATTTT.

The V gene is TRBV15, the J gene TRBJ1-4, with unresolved D. The V and J ends lost 0 bases and 0 bases respectively, with 8 bases between them. The CDR3 is made up of 16 amino acids. Per germline, CDR1 LNHNV and CDR2 YYDKDF (reference sequence). The DNA of the CDR3 is TGTGCCACCAGCAGAGAGACTCCTGCAACTAATGAAAAACTGTTTTTT. It translates to CATSRETPATNEKLFF.

The rearrangement joins TRBV7-9 to TRBJ2-5; D remains ambiguous. Trimming pared 5 bases from V and 5 bases from J, leaving 9 bases between. The CDR3 is 12 residues long. Germline V lookup: CDR1 SEHNR, CDR2 FQNEAQ (reference sequence). The CDR3 region is CASSPLGETQYF. The CDR3 nucleotides read TGTGCCAGCAGCCCCCTGGGGGAGACCCAGTACTTC.

The chain couples TRBV10-3 to TRBJ2-7; D is possibly TRBD1 (5 bases). CDR1 ENHRY and CDR2 SYGVKD come from the germline V gene. This CDR3 comprises 11 residues. Trimming removed 5 bases from V and 5 bases from J, with 7 bases in between. CDR3: CAISRQNEQYF. In DNA, the CDR3 is TGTGCCATCAGTCGACAGAACGAGCAGTACTTC.

This rearrangement joins TRBV7-2 to TRBJ1-6; D remains ambiguous. V lost 5 bases and J 10 bases, leaving 9 bases between the germline ends. Germline-derived CDR1 and CDR2 are SGHTA and FQGNSA. The CDR3 is 12 residues long. The CDR3 loop is CASSRFKSPLHF. CDR3 nucleotides: TGTGCCAGCAGCCGCTTTAAATCACCCCTCCACTTT.

The chain is built from TRBV7-8 and TRBJ1-3, with a weak D call TRBD1 (5 bases). The CDR3 runs to 14 residues. V was pared by 5 bases and J by 2 bases, with 10 bases between. Germline V gene sequence: CDR1 SGHVS, CDR2 FQNEAQ. The CDR3 bases are TGTGCCAGCAGCCGGGGGGTGGCTGGAAACACCATATATTTT. It codes for CASSRGVAGNTIYF.

The chain carries TRBV14 and TRBJ1-6; D gene ambiguous. CDR1 is SGHDN and CDR2 is FVKESK in the germline V gene. CDR3 length equals 14 residues. V was shortened by 0 bases and J by 8 bases, with 8 bases between the two germline ends. The CDR3 DNA sequence: TGTGCCAGCAGCCAAGAGCTCAAGGATTCACCCCTCCACTTT. Its protein is CASSQELKDSPLHF.

J is TRBJ1-1 and V is TRBV14; D not certain. The CDR3 sequence is 13 residues long. CDR1 and CDR2 from the germline V gene are SGHDN and FVKESK. Trimming cost V 1 base and J 5 bases, with 8 bases left between them. The CDR3 loop is CASSQGSKTEAFF. The DNA for the CDR3 is TGTGCCAGCAGCCAAGGCTCGAAAACTGAAGCTTTCTTT.

The chain is built from TRBV15 and TRBJ1-1; perhaps TRBD1 as D (6 bases). This CDR3 has 14 residues. V lost 3 bases, J lost 1 base, and 9 bases lay in between. The germline V gene has CDR1 LNHNV and CDR2 YYDKDF (reference sequence). CDR3 nucleotides: TGTGCCACCAGCAGGGGACACTCGAACACTGAAGCTTTCTTT. As protein: CATSRGHSNTEAFF.

Written as DNA, the CDR3 is TGTGCCAGCTCACCACCGTCTAGCGGGGCTACCCGCCCCTCCTACGAGCAGTACTTC. Translated, it gives CASSPPSSGATRPSYEQYF. The chain employs TRBV18 and TRBJ2-7; the match to TRBD2 covers 9 bases. The CDR3 covers 19 residues. V lost 0 bases, J lost 0 bases, and 12 bases stayed unmatched. Germline V gene sequence: CDR1 KGHSH, CDR2 LQKENI. Filled out from reference TRBV18 and TRBJ2-7, the complete variable domain reads NAGVMQNPRHLVRRRGQEARLRCSPMKGHSHVYWYRQLPEEGLKFMVYLQKENIIDESGMPKERFSAEFPKEGPSILRIQQVVRGDSAAYFCASSPPSSGATRPSYEQYFGPGTRLTVT.

This clone has only a few counts. V and J are TRBV7-9 and TRBJ1-1; no clear D gene. The CDR3 has 13 residues. The germline gives CDR1 SEHNR, CDR2 FQNEAQ (reference sequence). V gave up 3 bases and J gave up 2 bases, with 7 bases separating them. CDR3 amino acids: CASSFDINTEAFF. The CDR3 region has the DNA TGTGCCAGCAGCTTCGACATTAACACTGAAGCTTTCTTT.

The genes are TRBV9 and TRBJ1-6; D might be TRBD1 (5 bases). The CDR3 is 15 amino acids. Germline CDR1 and CDR2: SGDLS and YYNGEE. V dropped 4 bases and J dropped 7 bases, with 15 bases sitting between them. CDR3 DNA: TGTGCCAGCAGCTCGCAGGGCATCGGGAATTCACCCCTCCACTTT. It yields the protein CASSSQGIGNSPLHF. The full variable domain, completed using reference TRBV9 and TRBJ1-6, is DSGVTQTPKHLITATGQRVTLRCSPRSGDLSVYWYQQSLDQGLQFLIQYYNGEERAKGNILERFSAQQFPDLHSELNLSSLELGDSALYFCASSSQGIGNSPLHFGNGTRLTVT.

The V call is TRBV9, the J call TRBJ1-2; no reliable D call. The CDR3 spans 13 residues. V was trimmed by 1 base and J by 6 bases, leaving 10 bases between them. Germline loops: CDR1 SGDLS, CDR2 YYNGEE. The DNA for the CDR3 is TGTGCCAGCAGCGTATTTGCAGAGGATGGCTACACCTTC. Translating it yields CASSVFAEDGYTF.